This T cell receptor (beta chain) was captured in a study of a mutant IDH1 vaccine in newly diagnosed glioma. Repertoires were generated with immunoSEQ multiplex PCR, while TCRdb's copy carries only in-frame clones and drops some. The sample holds 80,000 to 100,000 clones, about four fifths seen once. The time point is: baseline, week 1 (first vaccination visit). The treatment is: pre-vaccination baseline after standard-of-care therapy. The material sequenced was PBMCs, taken from a glioma patient treated with radiotherapy, temozolomide or both. This TCR was recovered from a middle-aged man with glioma.

CDR3: CASRGQGAHTEAFF. As DNA, the CDR3 is TGTGCCAGCAGGGGACAGGGGGCTCACACTGAAGCTTTCTTT. The rearrangement links TRBV28 to TRBJ1-1, with 12 bases aligning to TRBD1. From germline, CDR1 is MDHEN and CDR2 SYDVKM. CDR3 length equals 14 residues. Germline trimming cut 6 bases from V and 3 bases from J; bases unmatched to any gene: 2. The complete variable domain, with remaining parts taken from reference TRBV28 and TRBJ1-1, reads DVKVTQSSRYLVKRTGEKVFLECVQDMDHENMFWYRQDPGLGLRLIYFSYDVKMKEKGDIPEGYSVSREKKERFSLILESASTNQTSMYLCASRGQGAHTEAFFGQGTRLTVV.